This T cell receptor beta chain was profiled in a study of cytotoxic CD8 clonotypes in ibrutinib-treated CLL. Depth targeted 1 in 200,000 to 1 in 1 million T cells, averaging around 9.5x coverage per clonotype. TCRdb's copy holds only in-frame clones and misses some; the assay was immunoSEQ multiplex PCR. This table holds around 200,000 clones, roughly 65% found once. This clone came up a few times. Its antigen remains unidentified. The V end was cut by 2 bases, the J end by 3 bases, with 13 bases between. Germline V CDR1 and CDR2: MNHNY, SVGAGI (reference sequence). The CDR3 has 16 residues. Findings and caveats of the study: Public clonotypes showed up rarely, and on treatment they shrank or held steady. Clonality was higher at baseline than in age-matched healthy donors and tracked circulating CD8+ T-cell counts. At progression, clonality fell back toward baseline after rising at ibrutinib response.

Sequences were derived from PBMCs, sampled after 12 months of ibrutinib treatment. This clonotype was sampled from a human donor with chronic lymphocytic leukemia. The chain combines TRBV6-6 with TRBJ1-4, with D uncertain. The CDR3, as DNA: TGTGCCAGCAGTTACAAGGGTGTTCGAGCTAATGAAAAACTGTTTTTT. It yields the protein CASSYKGVRANEKLFF.